These 2 T cell receptor beta chains were sequenced from one sample in a study of blood T cell repertoires in COVID-19 (dated by TCRdb to 2020 to 2021). Libraries were constructed by the immunoSEQ multiplex PCR assay. This is the immuneACCESS table as TCRdb keeps it, with only in-frame sequences that have V and J called. A part of the clones is gone; compared with another copy, unresolved V genes explain less than half, and the rest is unexplained. This sample lists 280,000 or so clones; 85% were detected once. The ten largest clones represent about 2.5% of the sample. The sequenced material came from PBMCs or T cells enriched from blood (not recorded which). Every receptor here comes from a woman aged 50 to 60 who had recovered from COVID-19.

This chain links TRBV4-2 with TRBJ1-4, with 7 positions matching TRBD1. CDR3 length: 16 amino acids. The V and J ends lost 3 bases and 5 bases, in that order; junction bases with no gene match: 9. From germline, CDR1 is LGHNA and CDR2 YNFKEQ. CDR3 sequence reads: CASSQDTGVRNEKLFF. DNA for the CDR3: TGTGCCAGCAGCCAGGATACAGGGGTAAGAAATGAAAAACTGTTTTTT.

This chain joins TRBV7-6 and TRBJ1-5; tentative D call: TRBD1 (6 bases). The germline V gene has CDR1 SGHVS and CDR2 FNYEAQ. Trimming removed 5 bases at V and 0 bases at J, with 11 bases between. This CDR3 spans 15 amino acids. The CDR3: CASSLTGNSNQPQHF. In nucleotides, the CDR3 is TGTGCCAGCAGCCTGACAGGAAATAGCAATCAGCCCCAGCATTTT.